This T cell receptor beta chain was recorded in a study of blood T cell repertoires in COVID-19. Study summary: Acute and convalescent COVID-19 specimens originated in the United States, Italy and Spain. T cells, B-cell-depleted T cells, or PBMCs provided the cDNA or gDNA that served as material.

Only in-frame clones appear in the TCRdb table, and some are missing; sequencing was by immunoSEQ multiplex PCR. The sample has under 300,000 clones, approximately 87% seen once. CDR1 and CDR2 from the germline V gene are MDHEN and SYDVKM. The ends were cut back, 4 bases at V and 1 base at J, with 23 bases in the middle. This CDR3 is 19 amino acids long. The origin of this receptor is a man between 60 and 75 years old with acute or convalescent COVID-19. The rearrangement uses TRBV28 and TRBJ1-3, with D possibly matching TRBD1 (5 bases). Sequenced input: peripheral blood. The DNA for the CDR3 is TGTGCCAGCAGTTCCCCCGGGGGGGGACTTAAAGGTTCTGGAAACACCATATATTTT. Its translation is CASSSPGGGLKGSGNTIYF.